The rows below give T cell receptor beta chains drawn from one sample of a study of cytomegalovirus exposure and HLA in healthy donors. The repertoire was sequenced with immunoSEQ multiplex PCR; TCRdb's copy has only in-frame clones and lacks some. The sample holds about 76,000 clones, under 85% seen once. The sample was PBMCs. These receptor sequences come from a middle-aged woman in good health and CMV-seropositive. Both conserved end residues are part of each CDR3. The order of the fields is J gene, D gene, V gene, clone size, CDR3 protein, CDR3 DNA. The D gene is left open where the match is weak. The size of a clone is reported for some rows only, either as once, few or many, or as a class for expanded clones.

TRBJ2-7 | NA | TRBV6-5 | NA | CASSFGRGSYEQYF | TGTGCCAGTTCCTTTGGGCGGGGCTCCTACGAGCAGTACTTC
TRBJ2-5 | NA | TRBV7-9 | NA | CASNPQGMGTQYF | TGTGCCAGCAACCCTCAGGGGATGGGGACCCAGTACTTC
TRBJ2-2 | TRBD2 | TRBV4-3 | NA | CASSLNSGRNTGELFF | TGCGCCAGCAGCCTAAACAGCGGGAGGAACACCGGGGAGCTGTTTTTT
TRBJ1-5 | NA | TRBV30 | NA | CAWSPGKKQPQHF | TGTGCCTGGAGTCCCGGGAAAAAGCAGCCCCAGCATTTT
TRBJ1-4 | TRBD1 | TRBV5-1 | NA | CASSLDGQGWKLFF | TGCGCCAGCAGCTTGGACGGACAGGGGTGGAAACTGTTTTTT
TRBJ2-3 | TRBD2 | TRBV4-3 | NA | CASSQGSAGASTDTQYF | TGCGCCAGCAGCCAAGGCTCAGCGGGGGCCTCCACAGATACGCAGTATTTT
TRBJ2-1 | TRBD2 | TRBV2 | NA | CASRGPSGGAVYNEQFF | TGTGCCAGCAGAGGCCCTAGCGGGGGGGCCGTCTACAATGAGCAGTTCTTC
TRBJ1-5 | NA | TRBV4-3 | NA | CASSQGGMGQPQHF | TGCGCCAGCAGCCAAGGGGGCATGGGTCAGCCCCAGCATTTT
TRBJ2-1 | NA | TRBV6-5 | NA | CASSPTTGGYEQFF | TGTGCCAGCAGTCCTACCACTGGGGGGTATGAGCAGTTCTTC
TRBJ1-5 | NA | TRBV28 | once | CASSLTPGPQHF | TGTGCCAGCAGTTTAACCCCAGGGCCCCAGCATTTT
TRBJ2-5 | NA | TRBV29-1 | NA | CSVVRQGLQETQYF | TGCAGCGTTGTGCGGCAGGGGCTACAAGAGACCCAGTACTTC
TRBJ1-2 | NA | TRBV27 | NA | CASSSRDGYGYTF | TGTGCCAGCAGTTCCAGGGATGGTTATGGCTACACCTTC
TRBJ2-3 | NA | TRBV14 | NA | CASSPHLGGLTDTQYF | TGTGCCAGCAGCCCACATCTCGGGGGGCTAACAGATACGCAGTATTTT
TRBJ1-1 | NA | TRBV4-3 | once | CASSQDNEGNTEAFF | TGCGCCAGCAGCCAAGATAACGAGGGGAACACTGAAGCTTTCTTT
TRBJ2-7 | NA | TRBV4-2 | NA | CASSQDLTGNYEQYF | TGTGCCAGCAGCCAAGATCTAACAGGAAACTACGAGCAGTACTTC
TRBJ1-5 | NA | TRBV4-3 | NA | CASSQETPGGSYSQPQHF | TGCGCCAGCAGCCAAGAAACCCCCGGAGGGTCATACAGTCAGCCCCAGCATTTT
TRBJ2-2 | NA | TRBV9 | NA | CASSVADTGELFF | TGTGCCAGCAGCGTAGCCGACACCGGGGAGCTGTTTTTT
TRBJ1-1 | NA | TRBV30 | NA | CAWSFAETKPEAFF | TGTGCCTGGAGTTTTGCAGAAACCAAACCTGAAGCTTTCTTT
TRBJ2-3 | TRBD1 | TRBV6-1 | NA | CASSGRGAPGQGVTDTQYF | TGTGCCAGCAGTGGGCGCGGTGCCCCGGGACAGGGGGTCACAGATACGCAGTATTTT
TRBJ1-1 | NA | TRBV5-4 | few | CASSSLPQPDTEAFF | TGTGCCAGCAGCTCTTTGCCACAGCCGGACACTGAAGCTTTCTTT
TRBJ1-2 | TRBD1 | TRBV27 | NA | CASSYRGLNGYTF | TGTGCCAGCAGCTATAGGGGGCTTAATGGCTACACCTTC
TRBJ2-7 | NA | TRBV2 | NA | CASSRLVVAREQYF | TGTGCCAGCAGTAGACTAGTCGTAGCCCGCGAGCAGTACTTC
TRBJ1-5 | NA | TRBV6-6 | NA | CASSPQGRNSNQPQHF | TGTGCCAGCAGTCCCCAGGGAAGGAATAGCAATCAGCCCCAGCATTTT
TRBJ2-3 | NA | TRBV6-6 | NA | CASTPGQGGSVNTQYF | TGTGCCAGCACCCCCGGACAGGGAGGGTCTGTGAATACGCAGTATTTT
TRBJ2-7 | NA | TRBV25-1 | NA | CASRGAGAYEQYF | TGTGCCAGCAGGGGGGCAGGAGCCTACGAGCAGTACTTC
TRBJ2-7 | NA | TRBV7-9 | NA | CASSVNQGYEQYF | TGTGCCAGCAGTGTAAACCAGGGATACGAGCAGTACTTC
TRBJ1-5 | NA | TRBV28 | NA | CASSLLGSGGIQPQHF | TGTGCCAGCAGTTTGTTGGGATCGGGGGGAATTCAGCCCCAGCATTTT
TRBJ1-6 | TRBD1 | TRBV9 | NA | CASSAGQGGNSPLHF | TGTGCCAGCAGCGCCGGACAGGGAGGGAATTCACCCCTCCACTTT
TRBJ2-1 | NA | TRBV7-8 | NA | CASSLTTWSSYNEQFF | TGTGCCAGCAGCTTGACGACGTGGAGCTCCTACAATGAGCAGTTCTTC
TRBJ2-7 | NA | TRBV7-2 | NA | CASSPGTRNYEQYF | TGTGCCAGCAGTCCCGGGACACGAAACTACGAGCAGTACTTC
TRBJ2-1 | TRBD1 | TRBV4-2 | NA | CASSQVVTGVYNEQFF | TGTGCCAGCAGCCAAGTGGTGACAGGGGTCTACAATGAGCAGTTCTTC
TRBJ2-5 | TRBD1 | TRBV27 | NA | CASSLGFGQGISYQETQYF | TGTGCCAGCAGTTTAGGTTTCGGACAGGGTATTTCGTACCAAGAGACCCAGTACTTC
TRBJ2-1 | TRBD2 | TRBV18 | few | CASSPGLANNEQFF | TGTGCCAGCTCACCCGGACTAGCGAACAATGAGCAGTTCTTC
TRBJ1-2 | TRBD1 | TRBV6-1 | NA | CASSEGIPGGGYGYTF | TGTGCCAGCAGTGAAGGGATCCCAGGGGGCGGCTATGGCTACACCTTC
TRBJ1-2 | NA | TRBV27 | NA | CASSSGTFNNGYTF | TGTGCCAGCAGTTCCGGGACATTCAACAATGGCTACACCTTC
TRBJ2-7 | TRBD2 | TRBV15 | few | CATSRGGVEGLREQYF | TGTGCCACCAGCCGGGGGGGGGTCGAGGGACTGAGGGAGCAGTACTTC
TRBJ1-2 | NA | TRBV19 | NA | CASSGGDNYGYTF | TGTGCCAGTTCCGGCGGGGATAACTATGGCTACACCTTC
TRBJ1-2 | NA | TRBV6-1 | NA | CASSDGGGRGYTF | TGTGCCAGCAGTGATGGGGGAGGAAGAGGCTACACCTTC
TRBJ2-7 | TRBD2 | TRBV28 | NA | CASLGGIHEQYF | TGTGCCAGCTTGGGGGGGATCCACGAGCAGTACTTC
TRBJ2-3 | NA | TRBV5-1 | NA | CASSPFAYGTDTQYF | TGCGCCAGCAGCCCCTTTGCCTACGGCACAGATACGCAGTATTTT
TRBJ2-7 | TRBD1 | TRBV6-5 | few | CASSYDRGSYEQYF | TGTGCCAGCAGTTACGACAGGGGCTCCTACGAGCAGTACTTC
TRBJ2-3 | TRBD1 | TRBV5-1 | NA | CASSRSTGGWTDTQYF | TGCGCCAGCAGCCGATCGACAGGGGGCTGGACAGATACGCAGTATTTT
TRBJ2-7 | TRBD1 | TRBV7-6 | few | CASSLGPDRGGAEQYF | TGTGCCAGCAGCTTGGGGCCGGACAGGGGTGGGGCCGAGCAGTACTTC
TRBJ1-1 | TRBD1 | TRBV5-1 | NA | CASNLQGVGTEAFF | TGCGCCAGTAACCTACAGGGGGTGGGCACTGAAGCTTTCTTT
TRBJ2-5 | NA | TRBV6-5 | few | CASAHGTKETQYF | TGTGCCAGCGCCCATGGGACAAAAGAGACCCAGTACTTC
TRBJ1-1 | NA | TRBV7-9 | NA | CASSLGQGTEAFF | TGTGCCAGCAGCTTAGGGCAGGGAACAGAAGCTTTCTTT
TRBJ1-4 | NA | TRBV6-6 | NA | CASSYSGGGSGEKLFF | TGTGCCAGCAGTTACTCCGGCGGGGGTAGTGGCGAAAAACTGTTTTTT
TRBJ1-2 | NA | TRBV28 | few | CASSLGRAYGYTF | TGTGCCAGTTCTCTTGGCAGGGCCTATGGCTACACCTTC
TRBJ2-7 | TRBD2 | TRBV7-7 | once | CASIPPGGGAYEQYF | TGTGCCAGCATACCCCCGGGAGGCGGGGCCTACGAGCAGTACTTC
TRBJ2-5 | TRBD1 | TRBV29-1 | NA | CSGDSSRGETQYF | TGCAGCGGGGACAGTTCGCGTGGAGAGACCCAGTACTTC
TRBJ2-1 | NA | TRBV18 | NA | CASSPTVATLSYNEQFF | TGTGCCAGCTCCCCGACAGTCGCCACGCTTTCCTACAATGAGCAGTTCTTC
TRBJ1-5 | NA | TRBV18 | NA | CASSATGRSNQPQHF | TGTGCCAGCTCGGCAACAGGGAGAAGCAATCAGCCCCAGCATTTT
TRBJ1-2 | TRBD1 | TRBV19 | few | CASQKRTGPGSNYGYTF | TGTGCCAGTCAAAAGAGGACAGGCCCCGGATCCAACTATGGCTACACCTTC
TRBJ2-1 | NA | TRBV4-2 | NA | CASKGEGEQFF | TGTGCCAGCAAGGGGGAGGGTGAGCAGTTCTTC